This T cell receptor (beta chain) was documented in a study of blood T cells in healthy people across ages (dated by TCRdb to between 2014 and 2016). In terms of the full investigation: Template switching captured roughly one uniquely barcoded TCR beta cDNA molecule per two T cells in model experiments. To avoid experimental bias, donors of different ages were randomly spread across the sequencing lanes. The study analyzed two additional independent replicas of 1 million unique cDNA reads from the same blood draw for two donors, one aged 18 to 30 and one aged 80 or older. The donors were split into four age groups: young (average approximately 16 years), middle-aged (39), aged (more than 60) and long-lived (approximately 80). The study measured age-related changes in TCR beta repertoire diversity using deep sequencing normalized with unique cDNA molecular identifiers.

Donors were under 40 systemically healthy Caucasian individuals from Russia aged roughly 6 to 100 years. Each donor gave about 11 milliliters of peripheral blood, drawn into EDTA-treated Vacutainer tubes. Ficoll-Paque density-gradient centrifugation was used to isolate PBMCs, with at least 6.5 million obtained per sample. Total RNA, at least 6 micrograms per sample, was extracted from PBMCs with Trizol reagent. The percentages of naive CD45RAhigh/CD27high T cells were determined by flow cytometry on a PBMC aliquot from every donor. Trimming costs V 3 bases and J 2 bases, and their ends lie 11 bases apart. There are 15 amino acids in the CDR3, from cysteine to phenylalanine inclusive. This entry keeps only the CDR3 DNA: 45 bases, framed from base 1. This clonotype was observed at least ten times. There is no known antigen for this receptor. No much larger clonotype is one base removed from it; base qualities were not supplied.

Library preparation employed 5' RACE. The sample was run on an Illumina HiSeq 2500. A second roughly 7 to 11 cycle PCR used a sample-barcoded 5' primer and a J-beta primer mix. A unique molecular identifier was introduced onto each TCR beta cDNA molecule by a template-switch 5' adaptor carrying 12 random nucleotides. Each sample yielded at least 2.5 million CDR3-containing paired-end reads. First-strand cDNA was synthesized from all RNA with the Mint cDNA synthesis kit, primed by a TRBC-specific oligonucleotide. All cDNA was treated with uracil-DNA glycosylase and then went through a first 18-cycle PCR with the universal primers M1SS and BC2_uni_R. On the study's bioinformatics: For normalization, 1 million high-quality reads, each with a distinct molecular identifier, were randomly selected from each sample. Instead of being binned into consensus sequences, reads with shared molecular identifiers were discarded. MiTCR, with a Q25 quality threshold and the strictest error-elimination algorithm, was used for CDR3 identification, clonotype clustering and error correction. A nonparametric unseen species model with Euler transformation was used to estimate lower-bound total TCR beta diversity. TCRdb itself trimmed the public reads at Q25 with fastp, ran MiXCR and retained productive beta chains. Identical CDR3 protein sequences are pooled into one entry, listed with their most common genes and DNA. For this entry, the V and J calls and clone size follow TCRdb and not the study's own pipeline. Recorded for this sample are roughly 1,700,000 distinct CDR3 sequences; 28% of them occurred a single time. The top ten clones comprise less than 9.5% of the sample.

Study-level results and caveats: Compared with the aged group, the long-lived group had more naive CD4+ T cells, fewer expanded clones and increased TCR diversity, suggesting age selection. Observed TCR beta diversity per million T cells fell roughly linearly with age, and a significant reduction was already apparent by age around 44. Estimates of total diversity from one million sequenced T cells were regarded as lower bounds and underestimates. A strong correlation was found between observed TCR beta diversity and the percentage of naive T cells measured by flow cytometry. Bulk unsorted PBMC profiling prevented conclusive comparison of naive and antigen-experienced compartments. The CMV infection status of donors was not known, potentially confounding age-related changes in expanded clonotypes.

The V gene is TRBV12-3 or TRBV12-4 and the J gene is TRBJ2-1, with TRBD2 tentatively as D gene (5 bases match). Sequenced sample: blood. The sequence derives from a woman in her 30s in good health. The DNA reads TGTGCCAGCAGTTTCGGCGGGCCGCCCTACAATGAGCAGTTCTTC. It translates to CASSFGGPPYNEQFF.